These 18 T cell receptor beta chains originate from one sample sequenced in a study of cytomegalovirus exposure and HLA in healthy donors. A multiplex PCR was run with 60 Vbeta primers and 13 Jbeta primers. Assay: immunoSEQ multiplex PCR; the TCRdb copy retains only in-frame clones and omits some. The table lists about 150,000 clones, about 70% of them singletons. The specimen was PBMCs. The source is a middle-aged woman in good health and CMV-seronegative.

The chain has TRBV6-5 and TRBJ2-3; 9 nucleotides line up with TRBD1. CDR3 length: 15 residues. V shed 4 bases, J shed 4 bases, and the junction held 6 bases outside the gene matches. CDR1 MNHEY and CDR2 SVGAGI come from the germline V gene. CDR3 sequence (DNA): TGTGCCAGCAGTTTCACAGGGGGCGGGGCAGATACGCAGTATTTT. It codes for CASSFTGGGADTQYF.

This chain connects TRBV18 to TRBJ2-2; maybe TRBD2 (5 bases). The V end was cut by 0 bases, the J end by 7 bases, with 6 bases between. Germline loops: CDR1 KGHSH, CDR2 LQKENI. There are 13 residues in the CDR3. The CDR3 sequence: CASSPPGSGELFF. The CDR3, as DNA: TGTGCCAGCTCACCACCAGGGAGCGGGGAGCTGTTTTTT.

The rearrangement joins TRBV7-9 to TRBJ1-1; no definite D call. The CDR3 covers 15 residues. Germline V lookup: CDR1 SEHNR, CDR2 FQNEAQ (reference sequence). The ends were cut back, 0 bases at V and 2 bases at J, with 10 bases in the middle. CDR3 nucleotides: TGTGCCAGCAGCTTAGCTGGCAGACAAAACACTGAAGCTTTCTTT. This codes for CASSLAGRQNTEAFF. Drawing the rest from reference TRBV7-9 and TRBJ1-1, the complete variable domain is DTGVSQNPRHKITKRGQNVTFRCDPISEHNRLYWYRQTLGQGPEFLTYFQNEAQLEKSRLLSDRFSAERPKGSFSTLEIQRTEQGDSAMYLCASSLAGRQNTEAFFGQGTRLTVV.

The V gene is TRBV27, the J gene TRBJ2-3; 7 positions agree with TRBD2. Unmatched junction bases numbered 6, after V lost 3 bases and J lost 3 bases. CDR3 length: 15 amino acids. Germline CDR1 is MNHEY and CDR2 is SMNVEV (reference sequence). In DNA form, the CDR3 reads TGTGCCAGCAGTTTTGGTGGGGGGGGTACAGATACGCAGTATTTT. This sequence encodes CASSFGGGGTDTQYF.

The chain has TRBV6-6 and TRBJ2-2; 10 nucleotides match TRBD2. Germline V gives CDR1 MNHNY, CDR2 SVGAGI (reference sequence). This CDR3 has 15 residues. The trim removed 10 bases at V and 0 bases at J, leaving 5 bases unmatched. The CDR3 protein is CATLAGGTNTGELFF. The CDR3 DNA sequence: TGTGCCACCTTAGCGGGGGGTACGAACACCGGGGAGCTGTTTTTT.

V and J are TRBV5-1 and TRBJ2-1; the D gene is possibly TRBD2 (6 bases). This CDR3 has 14 amino acids. V gave up 0 bases and J gave up 9 bases, with 13 bases separating them. The V gene's germline CDR1 is SGHRS and CDR2 YFSETQ. In DNA form, the CDR3 reads TGCGCCAGCAGCTTGGGGGGGGTTAGTTTTGAGCAGTTCTTC. Translating it yields CASSLGGVSFEQFF.

The chain uses TRBV4-1 and TRBJ1-2; 7 bases are shared with TRBD1. CDR3 length: 15 residues. The J segment lost 2 bases and the V segment lost 3 bases, leaving 6 bases of the junction unmatched. CDR1 is MGHRA, CDR2 YSYEKL, per germline. CDR3 in amino acids: CASSQGTVTNYGYTF. Here the CDR3 DNA reads TGCGCCAGCAGCCAGGGGACAGTAACCAACTATGGCTACACCTTC.

This clone was seen once. This chain connects TRBV7-2 to TRBJ1-2, with a weak D call TRBD1 (5 bases). CDR3 size: 13 residues. V lost 7 bases and J 3 bases, leaving 12 bases between the germline ends. Germline loops: CDR1 SGHTA, CDR2 FQGNSA. CDR3: CASNPGFHYGYTF. CDR3 DNA: TGTGCCAGCAACCCAGGGTTCCACTATGGCTACACCTTC. The full variable domain, with the rest looked up from reference TRBV7-2 and TRBJ1-2, is GAGVSQSPSNKVTEKGKDVELRCDPISGHTALYWYRQSLGQGLEFLIYFQGNSAPDKSGLPSDRFSAERTGGSVSTLTIQRTQQEDSAVYLCASNPGFHYGYTFGSGTRLTVV.

This clone was observed a few times. The chain joins TRBV5-6 to TRBJ1-2; 8 positions match TRBD1. The CDR3 consists of 14 residues. Losses at the gene ends were 0 bases for V and 10 bases for J; bases not matched to a gene: 8. Germline lookup yields CDR1 SGHDT and CDR2 YYEEEE. The CDR3 loop reads CASSLDATGEFYTF. The CDR3 DNA sequence: TGTGCCAGCAGCTTGGACGCGACAGGGGAGTTCTACACCTTC.

The rearrangement links TRBV5-1 to TRBJ2-3; D might be TRBD1 (6 bases). V lost 4 bases and J lost 4, with 16 bases in between. There are 15 residues in the CDR3. Germline CDR1 and CDR2: SGHRS and YFSETQ. The CDR3 loop is CASSPGVSGADTQYF. The CDR3 DNA follows: TGCGCCAGCAGCCCAGGGGTATCTGGTGCAGATACGCAGTATTTT.

The chain joins TRBV7-9 to TRBJ1-2; 9 bases align to TRBD1. Germline CDR1 reads SEHNR; CDR2 reads FQNEAQ (reference sequence). The trim removed 2 bases at V and 4 bases at J, leaving 8 bases unmatched. This CDR3 spans 16 amino acids. The CDR3 spells CASSLWTGTGPYGYTF. The CDR3 coding sequence is TGTGCCAGCAGCTTATGGACCGGGACAGGGCCCTATGGCTACACCTTC.

The sample holds a few counts of this clone. This chain joins TRBV29-1 and TRBJ2-7; 8 bases line up with TRBD1. After removal of 5 bases from V and 5 bases from J, the junction contained 5 bases not matched to a gene. The V gene's germline CDR1 is SQVTM and CDR2 ANQGSEA. The CDR3 is 12 residues long. The CDR3 spells CSVSQGDDEQYF. CDR3 nucleotide sequence: TGCAGCGTTTCACAGGGGGACGACGAGCAGTACTTC.

The chain carries TRBV7-9 and TRBJ2-1; 9 bases fit TRBD1. J was trimmed by 7 bases and V by 5 bases; bases with no gene match: 9. Germline CDR1 reads SEHNR; CDR2 reads FQNEAQ (reference sequence). The CDR3 loop spans 15 amino acids. Written as DNA, the CDR3 is TGTGCCAGCAGCCAGGGACAGGGACCCTTTAATGAGCAGTTCTTC. Encoded protein: CASSQGQGPFNEQFF.

The chain employs TRBV27 and TRBJ1-5, with D tentatively TRBD1 (6 bases). There are 15 residues in the CDR3. With 5 bases removed from V and 0 bases from J, the gap between germline ends came to 11 bases. Germline CDR1 reads MNHEY; CDR2 reads SMNVEV (reference sequence). The CDR3 DNA is TGTGCCAGCAGTGAGGGACAATATAGCAATCAGCCCCAGCATTTT. Amino acids: CASSEGQYSNQPQHF.

This clone was recorded once. The chain employs TRBV19 and TRBJ2-7, with D hard to call. The CDR3 consists of 14 residues. V lost 1 base to trimming and J lost 2 bases, with 9 bases between them. CDR1 and CDR2 (germline): LNHDA, SQIVND (reference sequence). The CDR3 DNA reads TGTGCCAGTAGTATAGCCCTGGGCCCCTACGAGCAGTACTTC. This codes for CASSIALGPYEQYF.

This chain links TRBV29-1 with TRBJ1-5; 9 bases fit TRBD1. CDR1 and CDR2 from the germline V gene are SQVTM and ANQGSEA. This CDR3 region has 17 residues. Trimming removed 5 bases from V and 3 bases from J; junction bases left unmatched: 14. CDR3 residues: CSVSNRDRVLVNQPQHF. In nucleotides, the CDR3 is TGCAGCGTTTCCAACCGGGACAGGGTTTTGGTCAATCAGCCCCAGCATTTT. Filled out from reference TRBV29-1 and TRBJ1-5, the complete variable domain reads SAVISQKPSRDICQRGTSLTIQCQVDSQVTMMFWYRQQPGQSLTLIATANQGSEATYESGFVIDKFPISRPNLTFSTLTVSNMSPEDSSIYLCSVSNRDRVLVNQPQHFGDGTRLSIL.

A note on this clone: Germline is not matched at one junction end, which may reflect a read error. J is TRBJ2-3 and V is TRBV7-9; D uncertain. This CDR3 comprises 15 residues. Germline V lookup: CDR1 SEHNR, CDR2 FQNEAQ (reference sequence). CDR3 region: CSSSLGRIRADTQYF. CDR3 coding DNA: TGTTCCAGCAGCTTAGGGCGCATACGGGCAGATACGCAGTATTTT.

The genes are TRBV5-1 and TRBJ1-2, with D possibly being TRBD1 (5 bases). The CDR3 has 14 residues. The V and J ends lost 2 bases and 6 bases respectively, with 14 bases between them. Germline CDR1 and CDR2: SGHRS and YFSETQ. CDR3: CASSFAQGNDGYTF. The CDR3 nucleotides are TGCGCCAGCAGCTTTGCCCAGGGCAATGATGGCTACACCTTC.